This TCR beta chain appears in the sequencing data of a study of CD8+ T cells in alopecia areata. As for the study in general: Treatment comprised oral tofacitinib, 5 to 10 mg twice daily, in treated patients.

Treatment specified: oral pan-JAK inhibitor, 5-10 mg twice daily. CDR1 is SGHTA and CDR2 is FQGNSA in the germline V gene. Trimming took 5 bases from V and 10 from J, leaving 11 bases between them. The CDR3 covers 11 residues. RNA was extracted and reverse transcribed into cDNA as the sequencing template. Libraries were prepared by immunoSEQ multiplex PCR; TCRdb keeps only in-frame clonotypes and omits some of them. The data show approximately 120,000 clones, approximately 60% seen once. The material sequenced was CD4+ T cells sorted from blood, taken at week 4, from a patient treated with tofacitinib. The V and J genes are TRBV7-2 and TRBJ1-1; D unresolved. The receptor was isolated from a human donor with alopecia areata. The CDR3 bases are TGTGCCAGCAGCCTATATGGAGGAGCTTTCTTT. Translation: CASSLYGGAFF.